One and the same sample provided the 26 T cell receptor beta chains below, sequenced in a study of T cells in women clearing cervical HPV infection. Assay used: immunoSEQ multiplex PCR; TCRdb lists only in-frame clones, some missing. The sample includes fewer than 35,000 clones. Sequencing was done on a sample of blood buffy coat. Receptors were obtained from a woman between 18 and 69 years old with a cervical HPV16 infection that either progressed to CIN3+ or cleared (not recorded which).

With respect to this clone: The read ends 3 residues early relative to the CDR3; the germline J gene fills the gap. This chain uses TRBV6-2 or TRBV6-3 with TRBJ2-5, with 8 bases that match TRBD1. V lost 4 bases and J lost 2; bases outside the gene matches: 12. The length of the CDR3 is 17 residues. Germline V gene sequence: CDR1 MNHEY, CDR2 SVGEGT. CDR3 DNA (partial): TGTGCCAGCAGTTGGACAGGGTCCTTCCTCAGGCAAGAGACC. Protein: CASSWTGSFLRQET. The whole CDR3 reads CASSWTGSFLRQETQYF.

For this clone: The read ends 3 residues early relative to the CDR3; the germline J gene fills the gap. This chain joins TRBV5-6 and TRBJ2-2; D may be TRBD1 (5 bases). Deletions cut 0 bases from V and 5 bases from J, with 8 bases between. CDR3 length: 14 amino acids. The germline gives CDR1 SGHDT, CDR2 YYEEEE. The DNA read from the CDR3 is TGTGCCAGCAGCTTGGCCAGGGCGACCGGGGAG. Translating gives CASSLARATGE. The whole CDR3 sequence is CASSLARATGELFF. The full variable domain, in which reference TRBV5-6 and TRBJ2-2 provide the parts outside the CDR3, is DAGVTQSPTHLIKTRGQQVTLRCSPKSGHDTVSWYQQALGQGPQFIFQYYEEEERQRGNFPDRFSGHQFPNYSSELNVNALLLGDSALYLCASSLARATGELFFGEGSRLTVL.

About this clone: The sequence runs out 3 residues before the end of the CDR3; the remainder is reconstructed from the germline J gene. The gene calls are TRBV20-1 and TRBJ2-3, with 7 bases matching TRBD1. This CDR3 region has 11 residues. Germline V gene data show CDR1 as DFQATT and CDR2 as SNEGSKA (reference sequence). The part of the CDR3 DNA that was read is TGCAGTGCCCTCAACAGGGGCCCG. It translates to CSALNRGP. The CDR3 in full is CSALNRGPQYF.

About this clone itself: The read terminates 3 residues ahead of where the CDR3 ends, so the germline J gene completes it. The chain links TRBV5-1 to TRBJ2-5; 9 nucleotides align to TRBD1. CDR1 and CDR2 (germline): SGHRS, YFSETQ. Trimming cost V 5 bases and J 0 bases; bases outside gene matches: 5. The CDR3 runs to 15 residues. This CDR3 is CASSRTGVYQETQYF. The DNA read from the CDR3 is TGCGCCAGCAGTAGGACAGGGGTGTACCAAGAGACC.

Remarks on this clone: The read terminates 3 residues ahead of where the CDR3 ends, so the germline J gene completes it. The genes are TRBV7-2 and TRBJ2-7; D is unclear. Germline CDR1 reads SGHTA; CDR2 reads FQGNSA. V gave up 4 bases and J gave up 2 bases, with 12 bases separating them. CDR3 length: 14 amino acids. The CDR3 DNA, read in part, is TGTGCCAGCAGCTCTCATAAAAGGCCCTACGAG. Its protein product is CASSSHKRPYE. From start to end, the CDR3 is CASSSHKRPYEQYF.

Regarding this clone: The read is 3 residues too short to cover the CDR3 end, so that end is filled in from the germline J gene. The gene calls are TRBV6-2 or TRBV6-3 and TRBJ2-2; D may be TRBD1 (6 bases). With 6 bases removed from V and 4 bases from J, the gap between germline ends came to 12 bases. Germline loops: CDR1 MNHEY, CDR2 SVGEGT. CDR3 length: 14 amino acids. Here the CDR3 reads CASSPDSATGELFF. The CDR3 DNA, read in part, is TGTGCCAGCAGCCCGGACAGCGCCACCGGGGAG.

With regard to this clone: The read finishes 3 residues shy of the CDR3 end, and the germline J gene is used to complete it. The chain is built from TRBV7-2 and TRBJ1-1; D remains ambiguous. The CDR3 runs 13 residues. CDR1 is SGHTA, CDR2 FQGNSA, per germline. This CDR3 is CASSPYRLAEAFF. CDR3 DNA, as far as it was read: TGTGCCAGCAGCCCCTACCGCCTTGCGGAA.

For this clone: The sequence runs out 3 residues before the end of the CDR3; the remainder is reconstructed from the germline J gene. The J gene is TRBJ2-1, the V gene TRBV28; D possibly corresponds to TRBD2 (5 bases). CDR1 and CDR2 from the germline V gene are MDHEN and SYDVKM. CDR3 length equals 15 residues. V was shortened by 7 bases and J by 0 bases, with 13 bases between the two germline ends. The sequenced part of the CDR3 DNA is TGTGCCAGCACCAGAGGGCTGGGCTCCTACAATGAG. Protein: CASTRGLGSYNE. The entire CDR3 protein is CASTRGLGSYNEQFF.

A note on this clone: The read comes to an end 3 residues before the CDR3 does, leaving the germline J gene to fill in the end. This chain links TRBV6-2 or TRBV6-3 with TRBJ1-1; 11 bases are shared with TRBD1. After removal of 4 bases from V and 4 bases from J, the junction contained 2 bases not matched to a gene. This CDR3 is 14 amino acids long. From germline, CDR1 is MNHEY and CDR2 SVGEGT. CDR3 amino acids: CASSFGQGATEAFF. The DNA read from the CDR3 is TGTGCCAGCAGTTTTGGACAGGGGGCCACTGAA.

CDR3 DNA (partial): TGTGCCTGGAGTGCTGGGGGGGGGTCCACAGATACG. Translated, it gives CAWSAGGGSTDT. The full CDR3 protein reads CAWSAGGGSTDTQYF. The chain couples TRBV30 to TRBJ2-3, with TRBD2 matching over 7 bases. The read ends 3 residues shy of where the CDR3 ends; the end is completed using the germline J gene. The trim removed 1 base at V and 2 bases at J, leaving 6 bases unmatched. The germline V gene has CDR1 GTSNPN and CDR2 SVGIG (reference sequence). The CDR3 consists of 15 residues.

About this clone itself: The read is 3 residues too short to cover the CDR3 end, so that end is filled in from the germline J gene. The chain employs TRBV13 and TRBJ2-3; 7 positions agree with TRBD2. After removal of 7 bases from V and 0 bases from J, the junction contained 4 bases not matched to a gene. In germline, CDR1 is PRHDT, CDR2 FYEKMQ (reference sequence). CDR3 length: 14 amino acids. The CDR3 spells CASNRAGSTDTQYF. CDR3 DNA, as far as it was read: TGTGCCAGCAACCGAGCGGGGAGCACAGATACG.

Concerning this clone itself: The observed sequence ends 3 residues before the CDR3 terminus, with the missing tail filled in from the germline J gene. The rearrangement links TRBV13 to TRBJ1-2, with D unclear. Germline-derived CDR1 and CDR2 are PRHDT and FYEKMQ (reference sequence). The CDR3 totals 15 residues. CDR3 DNA, as far as it was read: TGTGCCAGCAGCTTACGAGGAAGCGGAATAGATACC. This translates into CASSLRGSGIDT. The entire CDR3 reads CASSLRGSGIDTYTF.

Notes on this clone: The DNA ends 3 residues before the CDR3 does, and the rest of the CDR3 is filled in from the germline J gene. The chain is built from TRBV20-1 and TRBJ2-5, with a weak D call TRBD2 (6 bases). The V and J ends lost 5 bases and 1 base respectively, with 11 bases between them. The CDR3 loop spans 13 amino acids. Germline V gives CDR1 DFQATT, CDR2 SNEGSKA (reference sequence). CDR3 DNA, as far as it was read: TGCAGTGCTCTGGACGGGGGCCAAGAGACC. This gives the protein CSALDGGQET. The complete CDR3 sequence is CSALDGGQETQYF.

Turning to this clone: The read stops 3 residues short of the end of the CDR3; the missing end is completed from the germline J gene. This chain joins TRBV28 and TRBJ2-1; a possible D gene is TRBD2 (6 bases). The germline V gene encodes CDR1 MDHEN and CDR2 SYDVKM. CDR3 length: 15 amino acids. V shed 5 bases and J shed 3 bases, with 14 bases lying between them. Incomplete CDR3 DNA: TGTGCCAGCAGTGATCCGGGACTGCGCTACAATGAG. It translates to CASSDPGLRYNE. The whole CDR3 is CASSDPGLRYNEQFF.

Regarding this clone: The CDR3 end lies 3 residues beyond the end of the read and is filled in from the germline J gene. V gene TRBV2 combines with J gene TRBJ1-1, with D possibly matching TRBD1 (5 bases). The germline V gene has CDR1 SNHLY and CDR2 FYNNEI. CDR3 length equals 14 residues. Deletions cut 2 bases from V and 2 bases from J, with 9 bases between. The CDR3 bases that were read are TGTGCCAGCAGTGAATACAGGAAAAACACTGAA. Protein product: CASSEYRKNTE. The full CDR3 is CASSEYRKNTEAFF.

Of note for this clone: The read halts 3 residues ahead of the CDR3 end, with the missing end drawn from the germline J gene. The V gene is TRBV6-1, the J gene TRBJ2-3; D not resolved. Germline CDR1 MNHNS, CDR2 SASEGT. The CDR3 runs 13 residues. The part of the CDR3 DNA that was read is TGTGCCAGCAGTGAATATCGCGGCGAGACG. Amino acids: CASSEYRGET. Given in full, the CDR3 is CASSEYRGETQYF.

Turning to this clone: The CDR3 is cut off 3 residues early in the read; its end comes from the germline J gene. The chain is built from TRBV7-3 and TRBJ2-3; 9 bases match TRBD1. The CDR3 consists of 15 residues. J gave up 4 bases and V 4 bases, and 6 bases lay outside the gene matches. Germline CDR1 is SGHTA and CDR2 is FQGTGA. CDR3 DNA, as far as it was read: TGTGCCAGCAGCTCGACAGGGGGACCGGCAGATACG. Protein sequence: CASSSTGGPADT. The whole CDR3 is CASSSTGGPADTQYF. The full variable domain, its missing parts supplied by reference TRBV7-3 and TRBJ2-3, is GAGVSQTPSNKVTEKGKYVELRCDPISGHTALYWYRQSLGQGPEFLIYFQGTGAADDSGLPNDRFFAVRPEGSVSTLKIQRTERGDSAVYLCASSSTGGPADTQYFGPGTRLTVL.

On this clone itself: The read ends 3 residues shy of where the CDR3 ends; the end is completed using the germline J gene. The genes are TRBV19 and TRBJ1-5, with a tentative D call TRBD1 (6 bases). V lost 5 bases, J lost 7 bases, and 12 bases lay in between. Germline CDR1 and CDR2: LNHDA and SQIVND (reference sequence). The CDR3 consists of 13 residues. CDR3 in amino acids: CASSGQGGQPQHF. The part of the CDR3 DNA that was read is TGTGCCAGTAGTGGACAAGGGGGACAGCCC.

Note on this clone: The read falls 3 residues short of the CDR3 end, and the missing part is taken from the germline J gene. The chain recombines TRBV5-1 with TRBJ2-1; D uncertain. The CDR3 spans 12 residues. CDR1 and CDR2 from the germline V gene are SGHRS and YFSETQ. V dropped 6 bases and J dropped 8 bases, with 12 bases sitting between them. The part of the CDR3 DNA that was read is TGCGCCAGCAAGGTAAGGGCCGATGAG. Translation gives CASKVRADE. The whole CDR3 region reads CASKVRADEQFF.

With respect to this clone: The read ends 3 residues shy of where the CDR3 ends; the end is completed using the germline J gene. V gene TRBV30 combines with J gene TRBJ2-3, with TRBD2 identical over 7 bases. The ends lost 7 bases at V and 3 bases at J; junction bases unmatched: 10. The germline V gene has CDR1 GTSNPN and CDR2 SVGIG (reference sequence). This CDR3 contains 14 residues. The DNA read from the CDR3 is TGTGCCTCCGGACAAGGGGAGGGGACAGATACG. Translating gives CASGQGEGTDT. The complete CDR3 reads CASGQGEGTDTQYF.

CDR3 bases read: TGTGCCAGCAGCCCCTCGAGGGGGCTATTCACTGAA. It specifies CASSPSRGLFTE. The full-length CDR3 reads as CASSPSRGLFTEAFF. This sequence joins TRBV28 and TRBJ1-1; 7 nucleotides match TRBD1. Sequencing ends 3 residues short of the CDR3 end; the germline J gene provides the rest. CDR3 length: 15 amino acids. J was trimmed by 4 bases and V by 6 bases; bases with no gene match: 11. Germline V gene data show CDR1 as MDHEN and CDR2 as SYDVKM.

Remarks on this clone: Read sequence stops 3 residues before the CDR3 end, and the germline J gene provides the missing end. The V call is TRBV18, the J call TRBJ2-2, with TRBD2 as a possible D gene (5 bases). Germline V gives CDR1 KGHSH, CDR2 LQKENI. Trimming stripped 3 bases from V and 7 bases from J, with 6 bases between. This CDR3 contains 12 residues. CDR3 sequence: CASSPRGGELFF. CDR3 DNA, as far as it was read: TGTGCCAGCTCACCTCGGGGCGGGGAG.

A word on this clone: The read terminates 3 residues ahead of where the CDR3 ends, so the germline J gene completes it. V usage is TRBV2 and J usage is TRBJ1-1; no firm D call. The CDR3 spans 13 residues. The germline gives CDR1 SNHLY, CDR2 FYNNEI. V was trimmed by 3 bases and J by 4 bases, leaving 9 bases between them. The CDR3 loop is CASSDFLGTEAFF. The sequenced CDR3 bases are TGTGCCAGCAGTGACTTCCTCGGCACTGAA.

Worth noting for this clone: The CDR3 is cut off 3 residues early in the read; its end comes from the germline J gene. The chain carries TRBV4-1 and TRBJ2-2, with 9 nucleotides matching TRBD2. The V and J ends lost 5 bases and 3 bases, in that order; junction bases with no gene match: 10. The germline gives CDR1 MGHRA, CDR2 YSYEKL. The CDR3 has 17 amino acids. The CDR3 sequence is CASSAWGAGGDTGELFF. The part of the CDR3 DNA that was read is TGCGCCAGCAGCGCCTGGGGAGCGGGAGGTGACACCGGGGAG.

As to this clone: Read coverage stops 3 residues before the CDR3 terminus; the germline J gene supplies the remainder. The rearrangement links TRBV6-1 to TRBJ2-2, with a possible D match to TRBD1 (5 bases). V lost 2 bases to trimming and J lost 5 bases, with 12 bases between them. Germline-derived CDR1 and CDR2 are MNHNS and SASEGT. The CDR3 has 15 residues. The CDR3 reads CASSEINRGTGELFF. The sequenced part of the CDR3 DNA is TGTGCCAGCAGTGAAATTAATAGGGGTACCGGGGAG.

The CDR3 sequence: CASSPIAGRYNEQFF. The sequenced part of the CDR3 DNA is TGTGCCAGCAGCCCTATAGCGGGGAGATACAATGAG. The chain joins TRBV11-2 to TRBJ2-1, with TRBD2 matching over 8 bases. The read terminates 3 residues ahead of where the CDR3 ends, so the germline J gene completes it. Per germline, CDR1 SGHAT and CDR2 FQNNGV. Trimming cost V 5 bases and J 4 bases; bases outside gene matches: 7. The length of the CDR3 is 15 residues.